The 24 T cell receptor beta chains presented below share a single source sample, sequenced in a study of blood T cells in healthy people across ages. Primers used in a second PCR of roughly 6 to 11 cycles were a sample-barcoded 5' primer and a J-beta primer mix. TCRdb called the 5' RACE reads again in MiXCR, with one record for every CDR3 protein. The sample records about 900,000 distinct CDR3 sequences, 48% being singletons. Sequencing was carried out using blood. These TCRs come from a man younger than 45 in good health.

This clonotype was recorded at least ten times. V gene TRBV4-2 combines with J gene TRBJ1-2; no clear D gene. Germline V CDR1 and CDR2: LGHNA, YNFKEQ. CDR3 length equals 14 residues. Deletions cut 3 bases from V and 6 bases from J, with 14 bases between. CDR3 DNA sequence: TGTGCCAGCAGCCAGTATAGGGCGAGAGATGGCTACACCTTC. Translating gives CASSQYRARDGYTF.

This clonotype was counted only a few times. The chain uses TRBV20-1 and TRBJ2-3; 7 nucleotides match TRBD1. Germline loops: CDR1 DFQATT, CDR2 SNEGSKA (reference sequence). V trimming: 2 bases; J trimming: 0 bases; junction bases outside the gene matches: 5. There are 15 residues in the CDR3. This CDR3 reads CSARTQGVSTDTQYF. The CDR3 DNA reads as TGCAGTGCTAGAACCCAGGGGGTAAGCACAGATACGCAGTATTTT.

The rearrangement uses TRBV24-1 and TRBJ2-1; D may be TRBD2 (6 bases). The CDR3 is 14 residues long. CDR1 and CDR2 from the germline V gene are KGHDR and SFDVKD. V lost 7 bases, J lost 4 bases, and 13 bases lay in between. CDR3: CATSGGVVYNEQFF. The CDR3 region has the DNA TGTGCCACCAGCGGAGGGGTAGTATACAATGAGCAGTTCTTC.

The chain carries TRBV12-3 or TRBV12-4 and TRBJ2-1; TRBD2 matches at 16 bases. CDR3 length: 17 amino acids. Germline trimming cut 5 bases from V and 1 base from J; bases unmatched to any gene: 2. CDR3 coding DNA: TGTGCCAGCAGTGGGACTAGCGGGGGGGGGTCCTACAATGAGCAGTTCTTC. Protein: CASSGTSGGGSYNEQFF.

Only a few counts were recorded for this clonotype. The chain couples TRBV6-4 to TRBJ2-6; D is tentatively TRBD1 or TRBD2 (5 bases each). Between the trimmed V and J ends, which lost 0 bases and 2 bases, there was a span of 5 bases. This CDR3 has 15 amino acids. Germline-derived CDR1 and CDR2 are MRHNA and SNTAGT. CDR3: CASSDSGAGANVLTF. The CDR3 region has the DNA TGTGCCAGCAGTGACTCGGGGGCTGGGGCCAACGTCCTGACTTTC.

This clonotype turned up a few times. This chain uses TRBV12-3 or TRBV12-4 with TRBJ1-5; the D is unclear. Deletions cut 5 bases from V and 2 bases from J, with 16 bases between. This CDR3 comprises 16 residues. The CDR3 DNA reads as TGTGCCAGCAGTACTTGGGTATCTCACCGCAATCAGCCCCAGCATTTT. This translates into CASSTWVSHRNQPQHF.

V is TRBV5-1 and J is TRBJ1-2; 7 bases are a match to TRBD1. Germline assignment: CDR1 SGHRS and CDR2 YFSETQ. This CDR3 contains 14 residues. V was clipped by 3 bases and J by 5 bases; unmatched bases: 7. The CDR3 nucleotides are TGCGCCAGCAGCTCTAACAGGGGACTTTATGGCTACACCTTC. Translating gives CASSSNRGLYGYTF.

CDR3 sequence (DNA): TGTGCCAGCAAGGAACAGGGGGCGGACGAGACCCAGTACTTC. It codes for CASKEQGADETQYF. This rearrangement joins TRBV5-4 to TRBJ2-5; 9 bases map to TRBD1. CDR1 and CDR2 from the germline V gene are SGHNT and YYREEE (reference sequence). This CDR3 region has 14 residues. V trimming: 6 bases; J trimming: 5 bases; junction bases outside the gene matches: 8.

The table lists this clonotype with a few counts. The V call is TRBV20-1, the J call TRBJ2-7; the match to TRBD2 covers 9 bases. Germline trimming cut 0 bases from V and 2 bases from J; bases unmatched to any gene: 5. There are 15 residues in the CDR3. Looked up from germline, CDR1 is DFQATT and CDR2 is SNEGSKA (reference sequence). The CDR3 sequence is CSARDYLAGTYEQYF. The DNA for the CDR3 is TGCAGTGCTAGAGATTATCTAGCGGGGACCTACGAGCAGTACTTC.

The J gene is TRBJ2-5, the V gene TRBV5-1; D is unresolved. Per germline, CDR1 SGHRS and CDR2 YFSETQ. This CDR3 contains 15 residues. The V gene lost 0 bases and the J gene lost 2 bases, with 11 bases spanning the gap. The CDR3 reads CASSLDSPWQETQYF. CDR3 bases: TGCGCCAGCAGCTTGGATTCCCCCTGGCAAGAGACCCAGTACTTC.

In this sample, this clonotype turned up a few times. The chain has TRBV6-2 or TRBV6-3 and TRBJ2-1; D is tentatively TRBD1 or TRBD2 (5 bases each). V dropped 0 bases and J dropped 2 bases, with 11 bases sitting between them. Germline V CDR1 and CDR2: MNHEY, SVGEGT. This CDR3 is built from 16 residues. CDR3: CASSYSTADPYNEQFF. CDR3 nucleotide sequence: TGTGCCAGCAGTTACTCGACAGCGGACCCCTACAATGAGCAGTTCTTC.

This clonotype has just a few counts. The CDR3 nucleotides are TGTGCCAGCAGCGTCGGGGACAGATCTAACTATGGCTACACCTTC. This translates into CASSVGDRSNYGYTF. The chain uses TRBV9 and TRBJ1-2; 7 nucleotides match TRBD1. There are 15 residues in the CDR3. The J segment lost 0 bases and the V segment lost 2 bases, leaving 4 bases of the junction unmatched. Germline CDR1 is SGDLS and CDR2 is YYNGEE.

J is TRBJ2-3 and V is TRBV11-2, with 8 bases lining up with TRBD2. The CDR3 is made up of 14 amino acids. J was trimmed by 1 base and V by 7 bases; bases with no gene match: 4. Germline V CDR1 and CDR2: SGHAT, FQNNGV. The CDR3 sequence: CASKLRGGTDTQYF. Here the CDR3 DNA reads TGTGCCAGCAAGTTGCGGGGGGGCACAGATACGCAGTATTTT.

This clonotype was detected a few times. The chain combines TRBV7-4 with TRBJ2-4; 9 bases are shared with TRBD1. V lost 1 base, J lost 5 bases, and 6 bases stayed unmatched. There are 16 residues in the CDR3. CDR1 is SGHVT and CDR2 is SQSDAQ in the germline V gene. The chain's CDR3 is CASSLEGTGCQNIQYF. The DNA for the CDR3 is TGTGCCAGCAGCTTAGAGGGGACAGGGTGCCAAAACATTCAGTACTTC.

The rearrangement links TRBV30 to TRBJ2-1; perhaps TRBD1 as D (5 bases). V shed 4 bases and J shed 7 bases, with 11 bases lying between them. Germline assignment: CDR1 GTSNPN and CDR2 SVGIG (reference sequence). This CDR3 is built from 12 residues. Here the CDR3 DNA reads TGTGCCTGGAACCGTCAGGGTAATGAGCAGTTCTTC. Residues: CAWNRQGNEQFF.

There are a few counts of this clonotype. The V and J genes are TRBV20-1 and TRBJ2-7; D may be TRBD2 (5 bases). Germline CDR1 DFQATT, CDR2 SNEGSKA (reference sequence). The CDR3 runs to 12 residues. V lost 5 bases and J 1 base, leaving 9 bases between the germline ends. CDR3 sequence: CSASRESYEQYF. CDR3 sequence (DNA): TGCAGTGCTTCACGGGAATCCTACGAGCAGTACTTC.

This sequence joins TRBV7-9 and TRBJ2-6; D might be TRBD2 (6 bases). V lost 5 bases and J lost 4, with 9 bases in between. Germline V gives CDR1 SEHNR, CDR2 FQNEAQ (reference sequence). This CDR3 is built from 14 residues. In DNA form, the CDR3 reads TGTGCCAGCAGCGTAAGCGGGGGGGCCAACGTCCTGACTTTC. Amino acid sequence: CASSVSGGANVLTF.

This rearrangement joins TRBV11-2 to TRBJ1-1; 8 bases are a match to TRBD1. The CDR3 extends over 16 amino acids. Losses at the gene ends were 6 bases for V and 1 base for J; bases not matched to a gene: 10. Germline CDR1 reads SGHAT; CDR2 reads FQNNGV. CDR3 bases: TGTGCCAGCAGGTATGGACAGGGAACACCGAACACTGAAGCTTTCTTT. Its protein is CASRYGQGTPNTEAFF. The variable domain in full, with the rest retrieved from reference TRBV11-2 and TRBJ1-1, is EAGVAQSPRYKIIEKRQSVAFWCNPISGHATLYWYQQILGQGPKLLIQFQNNGVVDDSQLPKDRFSAERLKGVDSTLKIQPAKLEDSAVYLCASRYGQGTPNTEAFFGQGTRLTVV.

V and J are TRBV20-1 and TRBJ2-4; 9 nucleotides agree with TRBD2. J was trimmed by 1 base and V by 7 bases; bases with no gene match: 14. In germline, CDR1 is DFQATT, CDR2 SNEGSKA (reference sequence). This CDR3 comprises 17 residues. DNA for the CDR3: TGCAGTGGCGGGGCGAATAGCGGGGGAGGGGCCAAAAACATTCAGTACTTC. It codes for CSGGANSGGGAKNIQYF.

A few counts support this clonotype. The rearrangement joins TRBV10-3 to TRBJ2-4, with D maybe TRBD1 (6 bases). V lost 10 bases and J 2 bases, leaving 15 bases between the germline ends. CDR3 length: 14 residues. Germline V gives CDR1 ENHRY, CDR2 SYGVKD. CDR3 sequence reads: CATSAGTTKNIQYF. The CDR3 DNA follows: TGTGCCACTTCGGCCGGGACAACCAAAAACATTCAGTACTTC.

The gene calls are TRBV21-1 and TRBJ1-2; the table calls TRBD1, which could not be checked here. TRBV21-1 is classified as a pseudogene. The CDR3 has 15 residues. The CDR3 region is CASSSPTGGNYGYTF. In DNA, the CDR3 is TGTGCCAGCAGCAGCCCTACAGGGGGCAACTATGGCTACACCTTC.

J is TRBJ2-1 and V is TRBV29-1, with D perhaps TRBD1 or TRBD2 (6 bases each). CDR1 is SQVTM and CDR2 is ANQGSEA in the germline V gene. V was pared by 1 base and J by 4 bases, with 20 bases between. The CDR3 spans 17 residues. The CDR3 sequence is CSVEGGIEGGSYNEQFF. Here the CDR3 DNA reads TGCAGCGTTGAAGGCGGCATTGAGGGGGGCTCTTACAATGAGCAGTTCTTC.

The rearrangement joins TRBV7-3 to TRBJ2-3; D is ambiguous. CDR3 length equals 15 residues. Looked up from germline, CDR1 is SGHTA and CDR2 is FQGTGA. With 0 bases removed from V and 1 base from J, the gap between germline ends came to 8 bases. The DNA of the CDR3 is TGTGCCAGCAGCTTAACATCCTACGGCACAGATACGCAGTATTTT. Encoded protein: CASSLTSYGTDTQYF.

V usage is TRBV29-1 and J usage is TRBJ2-3, with 11 bases that match TRBD2. V lost 6 bases and J lost 1; bases outside the gene matches: 3. CDR1 and CDR2 from the germline V gene are SQVTM and ANQGSEA. The CDR3 sequence is 14 residues long. CDR3 DNA sequence: TGCAGCGTCCTACTAGCGGGGGGCACAGATACGCAGTATTTT. Its protein product is CSVLLAGGTDTQYF.